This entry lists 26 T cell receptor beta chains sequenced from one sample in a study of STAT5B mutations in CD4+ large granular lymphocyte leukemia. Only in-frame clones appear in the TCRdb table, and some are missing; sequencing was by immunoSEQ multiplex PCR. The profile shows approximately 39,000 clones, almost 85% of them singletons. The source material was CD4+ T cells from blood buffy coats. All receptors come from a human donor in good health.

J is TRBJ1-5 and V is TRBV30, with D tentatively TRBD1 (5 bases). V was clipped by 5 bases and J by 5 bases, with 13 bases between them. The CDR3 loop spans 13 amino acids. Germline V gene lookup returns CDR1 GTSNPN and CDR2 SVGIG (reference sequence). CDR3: CAWEKGPDQPQHF. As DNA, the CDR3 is TGTGCCTGGGAGAAGGGGCCTGATCAGCCCCAGCATTTT.

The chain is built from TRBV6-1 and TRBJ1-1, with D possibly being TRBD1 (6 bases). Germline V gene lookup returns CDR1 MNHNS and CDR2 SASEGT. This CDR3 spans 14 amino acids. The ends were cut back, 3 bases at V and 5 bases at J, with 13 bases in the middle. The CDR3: CASSDQGQRTEAFF. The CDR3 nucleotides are TGTGCCAGCAGTGATCAGGGACAAAGAACTGAAGCTTTCTTT.

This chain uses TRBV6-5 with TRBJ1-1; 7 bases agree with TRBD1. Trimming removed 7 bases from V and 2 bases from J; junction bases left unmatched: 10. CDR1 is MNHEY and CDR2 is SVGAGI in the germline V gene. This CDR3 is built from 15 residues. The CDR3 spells CASTPPTGPNTEAFF. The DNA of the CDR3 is TGTGCCAGCACCCCACCGACAGGGCCAAACACTGAAGCTTTCTTT.

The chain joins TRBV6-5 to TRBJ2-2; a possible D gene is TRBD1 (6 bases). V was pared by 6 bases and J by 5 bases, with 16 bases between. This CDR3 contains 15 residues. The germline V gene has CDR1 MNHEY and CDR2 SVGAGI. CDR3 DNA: TGTGCCAGCAGATCGACAGGTCTGCTTACCGGGGAGCTGTTTTTT. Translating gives CASRSTGLLTGELFF.

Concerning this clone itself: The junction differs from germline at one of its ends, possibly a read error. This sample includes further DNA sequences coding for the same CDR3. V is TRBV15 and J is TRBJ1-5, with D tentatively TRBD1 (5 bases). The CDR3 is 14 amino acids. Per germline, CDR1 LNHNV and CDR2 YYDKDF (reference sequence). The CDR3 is CATSRLGVGQPQHF. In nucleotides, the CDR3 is TGTGCTACCAGCAGATTAGGGGTAGGGCAGCCCCAGCATTTT.

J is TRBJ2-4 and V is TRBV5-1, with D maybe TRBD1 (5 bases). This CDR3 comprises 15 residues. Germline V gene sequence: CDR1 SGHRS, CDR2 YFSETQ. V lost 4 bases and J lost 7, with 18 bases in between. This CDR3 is CASSPWLQAGNIQYF. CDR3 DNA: TGCGCCAGCAGCCCCTGGTTACAGGCTGGGAACATTCAGTACTTC. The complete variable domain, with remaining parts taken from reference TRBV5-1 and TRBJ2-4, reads KAGVTQTPRYLIKTRGQQVTLSCSPISGHRSVSWYQQTPGQGLQFLFEYFSETQRNKGNFPGRFSGRQFSNSRSEMNVSTLELGDSALYLCASSPWLQAGNIQYFGAGTRLSVL.

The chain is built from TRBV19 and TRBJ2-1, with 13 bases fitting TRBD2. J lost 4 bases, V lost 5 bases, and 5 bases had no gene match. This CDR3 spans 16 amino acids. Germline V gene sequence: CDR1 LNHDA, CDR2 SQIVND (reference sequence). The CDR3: CASSVPGLAGYNEQFF. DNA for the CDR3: TGTGCCAGTAGTGTACCGGGACTAGCGGGATACAATGAGCAGTTCTTC.

DNA for the CDR3: TGTGCCAGCAGCAACCAGGGGACTAGCGGGAGGGCTGAGCAGTTCTTC. As protein: CASSNQGTSGRAEQFF. J is TRBJ2-1 and V is TRBV5-4, with 16 bases aligning to TRBD2. The CDR3 is made up of 16 amino acids. Germline V lookup: CDR1 SGHNT, CDR2 YYREEE (reference sequence). Germline trimming cut 4 bases from V and 9 bases from J; bases unmatched to any gene: 7.

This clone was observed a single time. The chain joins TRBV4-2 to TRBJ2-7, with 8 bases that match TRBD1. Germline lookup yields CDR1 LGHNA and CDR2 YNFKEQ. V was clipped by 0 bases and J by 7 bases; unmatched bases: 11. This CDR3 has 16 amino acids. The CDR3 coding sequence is TGTGCCAGCAGCCAAGATTTCGGACAGGGATTTCAAGAGCAGTACTTC. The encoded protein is CASSQDFGQGFQEQYF.

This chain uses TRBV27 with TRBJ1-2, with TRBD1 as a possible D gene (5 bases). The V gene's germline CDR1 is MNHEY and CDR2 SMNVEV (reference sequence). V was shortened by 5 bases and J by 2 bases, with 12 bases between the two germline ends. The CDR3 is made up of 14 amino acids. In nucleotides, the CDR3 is TGTGCCAGCAGTATTGGGACCGGAAACTATGGCTACACCTTC. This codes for CASSIGTGNYGYTF.

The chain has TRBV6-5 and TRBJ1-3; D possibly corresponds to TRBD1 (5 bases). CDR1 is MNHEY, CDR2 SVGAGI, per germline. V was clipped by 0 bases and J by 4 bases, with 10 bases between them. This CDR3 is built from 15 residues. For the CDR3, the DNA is TGTGCCAGCAGTTACTCATCAGGGTTGGGAAACACCATATATTTT. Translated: CASSYSSGLGNTIYF.

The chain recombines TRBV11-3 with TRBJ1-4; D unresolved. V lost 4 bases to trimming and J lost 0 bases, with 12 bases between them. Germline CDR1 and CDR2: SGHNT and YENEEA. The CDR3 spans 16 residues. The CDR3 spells CASSSFRAATNEKLFF. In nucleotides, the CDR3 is TGTGCCAGCAGCTCCTTTCGGGCGGCAACTAATGAAAAACTGTTTTTT.

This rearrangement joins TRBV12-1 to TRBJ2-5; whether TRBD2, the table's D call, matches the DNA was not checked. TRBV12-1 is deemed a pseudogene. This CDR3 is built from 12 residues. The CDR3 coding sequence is TGTGCCAGCAGCTTTTCCCGAGAGACCCAGTACTTC. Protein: CASSFSRETQYF.

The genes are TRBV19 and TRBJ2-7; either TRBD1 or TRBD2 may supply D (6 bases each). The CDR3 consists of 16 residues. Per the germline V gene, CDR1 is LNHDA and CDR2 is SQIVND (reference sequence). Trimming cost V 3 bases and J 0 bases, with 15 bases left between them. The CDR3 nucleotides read TGTGCCAGTAGTATGGGGGGCAGGGCGAGCTCCTACGAGCAGTACTTC. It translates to CASSMGGRASSYEQYF.

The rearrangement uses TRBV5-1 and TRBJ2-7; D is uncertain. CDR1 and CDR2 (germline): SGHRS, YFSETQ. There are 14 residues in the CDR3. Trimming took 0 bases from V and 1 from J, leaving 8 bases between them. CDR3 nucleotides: TGCGCCAGCAGCTTGGAGGCCGGTTCCTACGAGCAGTACTTC. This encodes CASSLEAGSYEQYF.

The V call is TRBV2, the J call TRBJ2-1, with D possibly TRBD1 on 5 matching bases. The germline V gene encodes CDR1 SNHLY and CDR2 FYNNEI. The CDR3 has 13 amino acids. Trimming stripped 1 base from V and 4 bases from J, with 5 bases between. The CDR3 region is CASSEGQYNEQFF. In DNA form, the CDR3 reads TGTGCCAGCAGTGAAGGACAGTACAATGAGCAGTTCTTC.

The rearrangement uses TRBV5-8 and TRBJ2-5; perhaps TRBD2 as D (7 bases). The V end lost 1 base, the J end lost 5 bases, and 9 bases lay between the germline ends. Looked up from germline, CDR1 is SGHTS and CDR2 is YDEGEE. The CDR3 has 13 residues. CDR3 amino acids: CASSLRGAETQYF. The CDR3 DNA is TGTGCCAGCAGCTTGCGGGGGGCGGAGACCCAGTACTTC.

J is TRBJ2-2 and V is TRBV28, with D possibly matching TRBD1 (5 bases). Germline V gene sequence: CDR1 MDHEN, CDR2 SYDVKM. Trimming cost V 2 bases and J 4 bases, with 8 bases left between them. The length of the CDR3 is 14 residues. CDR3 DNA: TGTGCCAGCAGTTTAAGTCAGGGCACCGGGGAGCTGTTTTTT. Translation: CASSLSQGTGELFF.

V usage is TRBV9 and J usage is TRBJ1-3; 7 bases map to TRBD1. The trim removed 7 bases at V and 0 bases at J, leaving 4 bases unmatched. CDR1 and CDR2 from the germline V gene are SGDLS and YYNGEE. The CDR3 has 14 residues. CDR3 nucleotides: TGTGCCAGCGGACGACAGGGCTCTGGAAACACCATATATTTT. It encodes CASGRQGSGNTIYF.

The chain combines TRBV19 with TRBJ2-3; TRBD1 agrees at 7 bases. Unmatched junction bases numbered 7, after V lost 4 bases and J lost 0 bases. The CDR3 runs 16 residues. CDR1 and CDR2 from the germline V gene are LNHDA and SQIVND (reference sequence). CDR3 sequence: CASSTAGTASTDTQYF. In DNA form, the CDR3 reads TGTGCCAGTAGTACAGCCGGGACAGCGAGCACAGATACGCAGTATTTT.

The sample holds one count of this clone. This CDR3 is CASSARLAGYQETQYF. The CDR3 coding sequence is TGTGCCAGCAGCGCCCGACTAGCGGGATACCAAGAGACCCAGTACTTC. V gene TRBV11-2 combines with J gene TRBJ2-5, with TRBD2 matching over 11 bases. The CDR3 contains 16 residues. Germline lookup yields CDR1 SGHAT and CDR2 FQNNGV. V shed 5 bases, J shed 0 bases, and the junction held 5 bases outside the gene matches.

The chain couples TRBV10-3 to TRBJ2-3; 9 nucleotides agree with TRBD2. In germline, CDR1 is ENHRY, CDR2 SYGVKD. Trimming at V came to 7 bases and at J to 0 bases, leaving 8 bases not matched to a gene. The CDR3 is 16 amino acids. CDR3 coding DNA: TGTGCCATCAACCCAGGCGGGGGGGTTAGCACAGATACGCAGTATTTT. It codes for CAINPGGGVSTDTQYF.

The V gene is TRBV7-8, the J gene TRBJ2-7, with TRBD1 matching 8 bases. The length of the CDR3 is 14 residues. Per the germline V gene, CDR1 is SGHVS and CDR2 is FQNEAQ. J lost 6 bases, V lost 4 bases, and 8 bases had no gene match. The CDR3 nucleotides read TGTGCCAGCAGCTATCAGGGGGCTAGCCCCGAGCAGTACTTC. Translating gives CASSYQGASPEQYF.

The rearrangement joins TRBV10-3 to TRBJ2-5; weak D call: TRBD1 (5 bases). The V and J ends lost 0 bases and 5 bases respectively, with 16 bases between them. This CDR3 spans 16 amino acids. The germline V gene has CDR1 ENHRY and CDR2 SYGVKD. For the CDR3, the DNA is TGTGCCATCAGTGAGTCCAACGGTGGGGCGTGGGAGACCCAGTACTTC. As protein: CAISESNGGAWETQYF.

CDR3 sequence: CASSEGQGGPSPNTEAFF. As DNA, the CDR3 is TGTGCCAGCAGTGAAGGACAGGGAGGTCCTTCACCCAACACTGAAGCTTTCTTT. J is TRBJ1-1 and V is TRBV6-1; 7 nucleotides align to TRBD1. This CDR3 contains 18 residues. The V gene end was trimmed by 1 base and the J gene end by 2 bases; junction bases not matched to a gene: 13. In germline, CDR1 is MNHNS, CDR2 SASEGT.

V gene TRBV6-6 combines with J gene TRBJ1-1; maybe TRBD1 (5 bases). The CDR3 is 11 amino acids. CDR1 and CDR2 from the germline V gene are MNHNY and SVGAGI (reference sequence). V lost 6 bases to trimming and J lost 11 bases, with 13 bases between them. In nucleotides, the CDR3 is TGTGCCAGCAGCCAGACAGTTGCGGCTTTCTTT. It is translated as CASSQTVAAFF.